This note documents a single T cell receptor (beta chain) sequence. At one of its ends the junction is not consistent with the germline gene, which may arise from a read error. DNA and RNA were both co-extracted from about 20-30 mg of bulk tissue that had not been sorted. Patients diagnosed with primary liver carcinoma received treatment through surgical resection. This sample was included in a study of tumor-infiltrating lymphocytes in primary liver carcinoma. On the study more broadly: Aged between 30 and 69 years, the patients were men and women. Stage T1-T3 N0M0 tumors spanned about 4.2 to 10 cm.

TCR beta cDNA was reverse-transcribed from about 550 ng of total RNA. The reaction used a constant-region primer and ProtoScript II reverse transcriptase. Modified slightly, ARM-PCR produced TCR beta libraries over three nested multiplex PCR rounds. TRBV1-TRBV30 forward primers and a C-beta reverse primer were used in the first two PCR rounds, which each ran for 10 cycles. One entry per CDR3 protein, called by TCRdb with MiXCR from the multiplex PCR reads. Of more than 100,000 distinct CDR3 sequences listed, less than 75% are singletons. Germline CDR1 reads MDHEN; CDR2 reads SYDVKM. This CDR3 has 11 amino acids.

The source is a woman aged 55-70 years with primary liver carcinoma and hepatitis B virus infection. This chain uses TRBV28 with TRBJ2-5; no reliable D call. What was sequenced was tumor-adjacent normal liver tissue. CDR3 in DNA: TGTGCCAACAGCAATGAGAAGACCCGGTACTTC. Amino acid sequence: CANSNEKTRYF.